The clone carrying this T cell receptor beta chain showed up just a few times. Its specificity is not known. These data belong to a study of T cell responses to AZD1222 COVID-19 vaccine. Clones were sequenced by immunoSEQ multiplex PCR, and TCRdb holds only the in-frame ones, with some missing. This repertoire shows roughly 140,000 clones, roughly nine tenths found once; its top ten account for about 3.3%. Study findings and constraints: Spike-specific TCR breadth and depth both grew after two AZD1222 doses. Only a handful of individuals given AZD1222 were seropositive at baseline. The study found vaccine-associated CD4 TCRs spanning spike, dominant at 160-218 and 743-854. Reportedly, nearly half of unique spike TCRs recognized epitopes outside B.1.351/B.1.1.7 mutations.

The sample in question was peripheral blood, obtained 28 days after the second AZD1222 dose. This clonotype was obtained from an adult who received the AZD1222 COVID-19 vaccine.

CDR3 in DNA: TGCAGCGTTGAAATACCGGAGACTAGCACAGATACGCAGTATTTT. The encoded protein is CSVEIPETSTDTQYF. The chain uses TRBV29-1 and TRBJ2-3; D unclear. Trimming removed 2 bases at V and 0 bases at J, with 12 bases between. Germline V lookup: CDR1 SQVTM, CDR2 ANQGSEA. CDR3 length: 15 amino acids.